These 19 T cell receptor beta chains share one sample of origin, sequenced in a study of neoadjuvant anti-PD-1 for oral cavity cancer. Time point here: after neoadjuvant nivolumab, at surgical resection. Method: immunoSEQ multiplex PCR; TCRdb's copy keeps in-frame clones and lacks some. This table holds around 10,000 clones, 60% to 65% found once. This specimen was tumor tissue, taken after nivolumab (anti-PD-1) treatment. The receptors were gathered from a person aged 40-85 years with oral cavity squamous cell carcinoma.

CDR3: CASRTGTGELFF. CDR3 in DNA: TGTGCCAGCAGAACAGGCACCGGGGAGCTGTTTTTT. The chain links TRBV6-1 to TRBJ2-2, with D maybe TRBD1 (5 bases). Trimming pared 6 bases from V and 4 bases from J, leaving 6 bases between. The CDR3 has 12 amino acids. Per germline, CDR1 MNHNS and CDR2 SASEGT.

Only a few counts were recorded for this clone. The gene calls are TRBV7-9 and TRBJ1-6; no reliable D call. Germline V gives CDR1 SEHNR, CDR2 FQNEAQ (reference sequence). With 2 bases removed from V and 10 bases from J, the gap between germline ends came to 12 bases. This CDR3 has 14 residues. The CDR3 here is CASSLTMEGSPLHF. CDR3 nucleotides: TGTGCCAGCAGCTTAACGATGGAGGGATCACCCCTCCACTTT.

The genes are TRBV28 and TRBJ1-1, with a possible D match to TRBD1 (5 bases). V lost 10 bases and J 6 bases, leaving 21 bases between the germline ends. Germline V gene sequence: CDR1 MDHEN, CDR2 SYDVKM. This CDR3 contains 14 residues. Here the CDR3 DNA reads TGTGCCACCCGCGGGGGGGGGTTGAGGGCTGAAGCTTTCTTT. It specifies CATRGGGLRAEAFF.

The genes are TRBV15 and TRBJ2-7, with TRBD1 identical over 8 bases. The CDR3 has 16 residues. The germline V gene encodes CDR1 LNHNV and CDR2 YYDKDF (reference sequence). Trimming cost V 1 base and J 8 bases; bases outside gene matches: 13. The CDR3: CATSRGQGATPSKQYF. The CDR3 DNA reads TGTGCCACCAGCAGAGGCCAGGGGGCCACCCCTAGCAAGCAGTACTTC.

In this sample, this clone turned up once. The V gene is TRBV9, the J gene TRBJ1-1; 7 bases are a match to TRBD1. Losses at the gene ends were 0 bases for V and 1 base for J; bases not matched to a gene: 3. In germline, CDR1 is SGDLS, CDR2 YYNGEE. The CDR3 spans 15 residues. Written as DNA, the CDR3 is TGTGCCAGCAGCGTAGGAGGGGGCGCGAACACTGAAGCTTTCTTT. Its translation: CASSVGGGANTEAFF.

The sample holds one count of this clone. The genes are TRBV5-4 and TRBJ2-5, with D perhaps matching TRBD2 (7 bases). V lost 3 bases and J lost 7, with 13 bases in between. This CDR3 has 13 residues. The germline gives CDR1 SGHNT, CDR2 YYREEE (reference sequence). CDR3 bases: TGTGCCAGCAGCTCCCCAGGGGAGGGGACCCAGTACTTC. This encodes CASSSPGEGTQYF.

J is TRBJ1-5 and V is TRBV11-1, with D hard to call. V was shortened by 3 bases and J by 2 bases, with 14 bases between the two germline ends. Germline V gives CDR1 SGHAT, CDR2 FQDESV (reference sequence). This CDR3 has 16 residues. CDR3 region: CASSFLGRGGNQPQHF. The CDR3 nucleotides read TGTGCCAGCAGCTTCCTAGGGCGGGGTGGCAATCAGCCCCAGCATTTT.

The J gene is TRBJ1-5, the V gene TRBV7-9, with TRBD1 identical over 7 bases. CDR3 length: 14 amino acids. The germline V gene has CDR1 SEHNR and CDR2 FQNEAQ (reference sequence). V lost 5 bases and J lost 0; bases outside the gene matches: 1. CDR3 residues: CASSDRASNQPQHF. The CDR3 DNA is TGTGCCAGCAGCGACAGGGCTAGCAATCAGCCCCAGCATTTT. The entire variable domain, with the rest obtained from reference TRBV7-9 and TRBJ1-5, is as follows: DTGVSQNPRHKITKRGQNVTFRCDPISEHNRLYWYRQTLGQGPEFLTYFQNEAQLEKSRLLSDRFSAERPKGSFSTLEIQRTEQGDSAMYLCASSDRASNQPQHFGDGTRLSIL.

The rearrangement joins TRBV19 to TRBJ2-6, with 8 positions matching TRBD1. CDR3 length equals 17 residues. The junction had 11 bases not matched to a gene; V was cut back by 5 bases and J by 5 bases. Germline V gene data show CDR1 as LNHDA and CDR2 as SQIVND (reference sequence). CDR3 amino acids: CASSSRDRSARANVLTF. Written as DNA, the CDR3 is TGTGCCAGTAGTTCCCGGGACAGGTCTGCCCGGGCCAACGTCCTGACTTTC. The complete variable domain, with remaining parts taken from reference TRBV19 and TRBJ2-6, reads DGGITQSPKYLFRKEGQNVTLSCEQNLNHDAMYWYRQDPGQGLRLIYYSQIVNDFQKGDIAEGYSVSREKKESFPLTVTSAQKNPTAFYLCASSSRDRSARANVLTFGAGSRLTVL.

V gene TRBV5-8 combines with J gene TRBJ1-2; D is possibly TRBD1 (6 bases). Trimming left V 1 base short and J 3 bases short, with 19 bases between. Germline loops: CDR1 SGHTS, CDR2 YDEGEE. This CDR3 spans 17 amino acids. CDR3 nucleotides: TGTGCCAGCAGCTTGTCAGGGCAGGGGTATTTCGACTATGGCTACACCTTC. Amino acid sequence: CASSLSGQGYFDYGYTF.

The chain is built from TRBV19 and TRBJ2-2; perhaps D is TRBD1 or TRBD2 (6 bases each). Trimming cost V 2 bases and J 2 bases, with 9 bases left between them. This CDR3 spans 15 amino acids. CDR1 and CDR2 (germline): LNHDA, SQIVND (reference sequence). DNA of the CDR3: TGTGCCAGTAGTATAAAGGGGGGTAACACCGGGGAGCTGTTTTTT. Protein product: CASSIKGGNTGELFF.

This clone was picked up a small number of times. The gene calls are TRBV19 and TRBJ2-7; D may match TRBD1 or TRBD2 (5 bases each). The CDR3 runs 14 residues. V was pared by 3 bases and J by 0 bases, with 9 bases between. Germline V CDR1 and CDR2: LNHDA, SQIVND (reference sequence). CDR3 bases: TGTGCCAGTAGTATCGGGGCATACTCCTACGAGCAGTACTTC. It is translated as CASSIGAYSYEQYF.

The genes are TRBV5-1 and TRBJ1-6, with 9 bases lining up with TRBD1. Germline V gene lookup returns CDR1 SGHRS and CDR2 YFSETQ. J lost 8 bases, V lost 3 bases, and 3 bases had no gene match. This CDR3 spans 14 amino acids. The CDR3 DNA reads TGCGCCAGCAGCTCCGGGACAGGGTATTCACCCCTCCACTTT. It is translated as CASSSGTGYSPLHF.

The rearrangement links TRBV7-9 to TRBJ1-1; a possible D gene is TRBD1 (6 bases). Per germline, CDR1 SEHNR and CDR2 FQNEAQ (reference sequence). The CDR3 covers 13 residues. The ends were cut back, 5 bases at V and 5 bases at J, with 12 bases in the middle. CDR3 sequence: CASSTYRETEAFF. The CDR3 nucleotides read TGTGCCAGCAGCACCTACAGGGAGACTGAAGCTTTCTTT.

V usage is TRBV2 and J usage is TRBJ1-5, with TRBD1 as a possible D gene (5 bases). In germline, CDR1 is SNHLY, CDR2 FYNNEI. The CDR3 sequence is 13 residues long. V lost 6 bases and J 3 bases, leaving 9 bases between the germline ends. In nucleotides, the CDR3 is TGTGCCAGCAGCCGACAGAACAATCAGCCCCAGCATTTT. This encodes CASSRQNNQPQHF.

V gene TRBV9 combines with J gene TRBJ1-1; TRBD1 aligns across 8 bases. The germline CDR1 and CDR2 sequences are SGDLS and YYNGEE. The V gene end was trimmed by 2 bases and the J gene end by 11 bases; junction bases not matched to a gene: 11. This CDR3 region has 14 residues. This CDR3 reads CASSVSTGAFDAFF. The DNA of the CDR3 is TGTGCCAGCAGCGTTTCGACAGGGGCATTTGATGCTTTCTTT.

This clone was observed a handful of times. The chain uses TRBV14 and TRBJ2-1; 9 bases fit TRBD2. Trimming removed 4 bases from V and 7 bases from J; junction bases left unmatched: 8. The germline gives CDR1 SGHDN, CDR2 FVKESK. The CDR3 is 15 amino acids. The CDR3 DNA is TGTGCCAGCAGCCTAGCGGGAGAGGTTAGTAATGAGCAGTTCTTC. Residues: CASSLAGEVSNEQFF.

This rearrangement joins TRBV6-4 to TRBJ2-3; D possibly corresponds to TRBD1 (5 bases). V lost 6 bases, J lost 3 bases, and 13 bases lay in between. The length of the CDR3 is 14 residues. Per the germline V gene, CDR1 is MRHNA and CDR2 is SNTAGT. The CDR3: CASSAGAGTDTQYF. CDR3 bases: TGTGCCAGCAGCGCCGGAGCAGGGACAGATACGCAGTATTTT.

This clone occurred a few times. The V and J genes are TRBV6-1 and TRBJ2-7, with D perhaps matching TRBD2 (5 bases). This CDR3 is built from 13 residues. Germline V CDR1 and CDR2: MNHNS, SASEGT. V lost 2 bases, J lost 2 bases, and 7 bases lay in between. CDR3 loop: CASSENGAYEQYF. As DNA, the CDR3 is TGTGCCAGCAGTGAAAACGGGGCCTACGAGCAGTACTTC.